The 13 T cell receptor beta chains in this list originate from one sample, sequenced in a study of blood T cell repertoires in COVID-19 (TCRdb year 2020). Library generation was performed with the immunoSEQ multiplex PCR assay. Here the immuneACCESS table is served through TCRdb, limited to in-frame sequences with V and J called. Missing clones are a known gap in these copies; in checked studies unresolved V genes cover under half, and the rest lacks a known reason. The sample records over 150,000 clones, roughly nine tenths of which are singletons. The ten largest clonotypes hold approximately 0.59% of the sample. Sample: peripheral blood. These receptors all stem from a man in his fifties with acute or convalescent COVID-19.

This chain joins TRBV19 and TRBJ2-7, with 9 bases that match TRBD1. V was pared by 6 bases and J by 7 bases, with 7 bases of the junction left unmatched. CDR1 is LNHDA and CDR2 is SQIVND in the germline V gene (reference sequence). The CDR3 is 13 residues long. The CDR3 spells CASRGQGTREQYF. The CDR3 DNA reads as TGTGCCAGTAGAGGACAGGGGACACGAGAGCAGTACTTC.

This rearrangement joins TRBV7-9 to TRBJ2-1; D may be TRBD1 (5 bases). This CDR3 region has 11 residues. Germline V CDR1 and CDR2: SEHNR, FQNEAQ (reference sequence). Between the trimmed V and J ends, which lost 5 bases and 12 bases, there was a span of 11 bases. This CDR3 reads CASSGHGGQFF. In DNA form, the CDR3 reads TGTGCCAGCAGCGGACATGGTGGGCAGTTCTTC.

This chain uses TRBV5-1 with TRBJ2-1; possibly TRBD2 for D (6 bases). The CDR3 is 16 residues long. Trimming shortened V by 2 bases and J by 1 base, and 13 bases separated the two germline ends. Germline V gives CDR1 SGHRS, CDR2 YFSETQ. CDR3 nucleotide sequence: TGCGCCAGCAGCTTACGTTCTAGCGTTTCCTACAATGAGCAGTTCTTC. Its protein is CASSLRSSVSYNEQFF.

CDR3 region: CASRWGPSSGNTIYF. The CDR3 coding sequence is TGCGCCAGCCGCTGGGGGCCGAGCTCTGGAAACACCATATATTTT. The gene calls are TRBV5-1 and TRBJ1-3; a weak D match, TRBD1 (6 bases). Germline values: CDR1 SGHRS, CDR2 YFSETQ. This CDR3 has 15 amino acids. V dropped 7 bases and J dropped 0 bases, with 14 bases sitting between them. The complete variable domain, with remaining parts taken from reference TRBV5-1 and TRBJ1-3, reads KAGVTQTPRYLIKTRGQQVTLSCSPISGHRSVSWYQQTPGQGLQFLFEYFSETQRNKGNFPGRFSGRQFSNSRSEMNVSTLELGDSALYLCASRWGPSSGNTIYFGEGSWLTVV.

The CDR3 sequence is CASSSGTGAGYTF. The DNA of the CDR3 is TGTGCCAGTAGTTCCGGGACAGGGGCCGGCTACACCTTC. The rearrangement uses TRBV19 and TRBJ1-2, with 10 bases identical to TRBD1. Germline-derived CDR1 and CDR2 are LNHDA and SQIVND (reference sequence). J lost 8 bases, V lost 5 bases, and 5 bases had no gene match. This CDR3 comprises 13 residues. The full variable domain, rest sourced from reference TRBV19 and TRBJ1-2, is DGGITQSPKYLFRKEGQNVTLSCEQNLNHDAMYWYRQDPGQGLRLIYYSQIVNDFQKGDIAEGYSVSREKKESFPLTVTSAQKNPTAFYLCASSSGTGAGYTFGSGTRLTVV.

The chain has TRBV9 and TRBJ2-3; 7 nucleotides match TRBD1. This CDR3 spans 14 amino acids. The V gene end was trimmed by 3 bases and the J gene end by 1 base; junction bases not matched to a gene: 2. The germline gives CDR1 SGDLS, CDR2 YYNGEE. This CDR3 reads CASSEGAGTDTQYF. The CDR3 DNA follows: TGTGCCAGCAGCGAGGGGGCCGGCACAGATACGCAGTATTTT.

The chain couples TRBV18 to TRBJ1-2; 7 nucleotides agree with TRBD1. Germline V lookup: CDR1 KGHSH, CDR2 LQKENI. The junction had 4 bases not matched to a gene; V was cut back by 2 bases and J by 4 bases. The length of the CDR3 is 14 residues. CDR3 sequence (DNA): TGTGCCAGCTCACCAGGGACAGATTCCTATGGCTACACCTTC. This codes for CASSPGTDSYGYTF.

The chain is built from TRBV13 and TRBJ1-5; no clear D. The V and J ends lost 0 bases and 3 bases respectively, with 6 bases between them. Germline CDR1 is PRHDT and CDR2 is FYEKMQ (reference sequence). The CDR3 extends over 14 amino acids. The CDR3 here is CASSLGEVNQPQHF. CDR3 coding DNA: TGTGCCAGCAGCTTAGGGGAGGTCAATCAGCCCCAGCATTTT.

CDR3 loop: CASSLFQETGELFF. DNA of the CDR3: TGTGCCAGCAGTTTATTCCAGGAAACCGGGGAGCTGTTTTTT. The rearrangement links TRBV28 to TRBJ2-2, with D unresolved. The CDR3 loop spans 14 amino acids. Germline CDR1 is MDHEN and CDR2 is SYDVKM. Trimming removed 1 base from V and 5 bases from J, with 8 bases in between. Filled out from reference TRBV28 and TRBJ2-2, the complete variable domain reads DVKVTQSSRYLVKRTGEKVFLECVQDMDHENMFWYRQDPGLGLRLIYFSYDVKMKEKGDIPEGYSVSREKKERFSLILESASTNQTSMYLCASSLFQETGELFFGEGSRLTVL.

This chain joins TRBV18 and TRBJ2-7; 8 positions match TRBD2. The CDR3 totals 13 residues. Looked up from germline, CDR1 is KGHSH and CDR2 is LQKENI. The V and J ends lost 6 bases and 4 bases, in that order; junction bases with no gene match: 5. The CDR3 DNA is TGTGCCAGCTCCTCGGGGGGGGCTTACGAGCAGTACGTC. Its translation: CASSSGGAYEQYV.

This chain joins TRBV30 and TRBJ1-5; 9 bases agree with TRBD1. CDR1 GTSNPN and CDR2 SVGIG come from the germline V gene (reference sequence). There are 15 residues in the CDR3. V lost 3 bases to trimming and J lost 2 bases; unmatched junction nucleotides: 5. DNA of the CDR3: TGTGCCTGGAGCAGGGGACAGGGCGGCAATCAGCCCCAGCATTTT. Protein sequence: CAWSRGQGGNQPQHF.

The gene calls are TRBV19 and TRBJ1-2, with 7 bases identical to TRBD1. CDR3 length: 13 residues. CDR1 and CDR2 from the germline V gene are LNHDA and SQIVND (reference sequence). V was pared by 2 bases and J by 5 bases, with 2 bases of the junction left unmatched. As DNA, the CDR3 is TGTGCCAGTAGTATACGGACAGGTTATGGCTACACCTTC. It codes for CASSIRTGYGYTF.

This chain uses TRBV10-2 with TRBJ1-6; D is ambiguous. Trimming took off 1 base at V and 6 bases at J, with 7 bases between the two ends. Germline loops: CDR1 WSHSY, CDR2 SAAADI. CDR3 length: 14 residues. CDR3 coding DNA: TGCGCCAGCAGTGAGTTCAGAAGTAATTCACCCCTCCACTTT. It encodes CASSEFRSNSPLHF.